Shown below are 9 T cell receptor beta chains from a single sample sequenced in a study of early T cells in non-severe SARS-CoV-2 infection. TCRdb re-called the 5' RACE reads through MiXCR, storing one row per CDR3 protein. The table records tens of thousands of distinct CDR3 sequences, 5.2% of them present only once. The specimen sequenced was whole blood. The receptors come from an adult who was a healthcare worker with PCR-confirmed SARS-CoV-2 infection or an uninfected control (not recorded which).

This chain uses TRBV11-2 with TRBJ2-1; possibly TRBD1 or TRBD2 for D (5 bases each). This CDR3 spans 16 amino acids. With 4 bases removed from V and 8 bases from J, the gap between germline ends came to 21 bases. Germline CDR1 and CDR2: SGHAT and FQNNGV. The CDR3 nucleotides read TGTGCCAGCAGCTCTCCATTGAGGGGTTTGCTTGATGAGCAGTTCTTC. The encoded protein is CASSSPLRGLLDEQFF.

This clonotype was seen at least ten times. The chain has TRBV7-2 and TRBJ1-3, with D possibly matching TRBD1 (5 bases). V was trimmed by 5 bases and J by 0 bases, leaving 14 bases between them. Germline values: CDR1 SGHTA, CDR2 FQGNSA. This CDR3 region has 16 residues. This chain's CDR3 is CASSSTGTLSGNTIYF. In DNA form, the CDR3 reads TGTGCCAGCAGCAGCACTGGGACCCTCTCTGGAAACACCATATATTTT.

In its sample, this clonotype was seen a few times. The chain carries TRBV28 and TRBJ1-5; D gene uncertain. V shed 5 bases and J shed 3 bases, with 5 bases lying between them. The CDR3 has 12 amino acids. The germline V gene encodes CDR1 MDHEN and CDR2 SYDVKM. The CDR3 here is CASSRYNQPQHF. The CDR3 DNA sequence: TGTGCCAGCAGTAGGTACAATCAGCCCCAGCATTTT.

The chain is built from TRBV20-1 and TRBJ2-1; 8 bases agree with TRBD2. Germline-derived CDR1 and CDR2 are DFQATT and SNEGSKA (reference sequence). V was pared by 5 bases and J by 0 bases, with 3 bases of the junction left unmatched. This CDR3 is 14 amino acids long. Here the CDR3 reads CSAVSGSSYNEQFF. CDR3 nucleotide sequence: TGCAGTGCTGTAAGCGGGAGCTCCTACAATGAGCAGTTCTTC.

This clonotype came up many times. The chain links TRBV5-1 to TRBJ1-5; TRBD1 is a possible D gene (6 bases). CDR3 length: 13 amino acids. V lost 4 bases and J 8 bases, leaving 13 bases between the germline ends. CDR1 SGHRS and CDR2 YFSETQ come from the germline V gene. In DNA, the CDR3 is TGCGCCAGCAGCATACAGGGTACGGAGCCCCAGCATTTT. Amino acid sequence: CASSIQGTEPQHF. Full variable domain (missing parts from reference TRBV5-1 and TRBJ1-5): KAGVTQTPRYLIKTRGQQVTLSCSPISGHRSVSWYQQTPGQGLQFLFEYFSETQRNKGNFPGRFSGRQFSNSRSEMNVSTLELGDSALYLCASSIQGTEPQHFGDGTRLSIL.

The genes are TRBV28 and TRBJ1-6; 8 bases match TRBD1. Germline CDR1 MDHEN, CDR2 SYDVKM. The CDR3 is made up of 15 amino acids. With 3 bases clipped from V and 8 bases from J, the junction kept 6 bases outside the gene matches. The CDR3 region has the DNA TGTGCCAGCAGTTTCGGGCAGGGACAGGATTCACCCCTCCACTTT. Its translation: CASSFGQGQDSPLHF.

The table lists this clonotype with a few counts. The chain combines TRBV7-2 with TRBJ2-1; either TRBD1 or TRBD2 may supply D (5 bases each). Trimming removed 5 bases at V and 7 bases at J, with 12 bases between. Germline V gives CDR1 SGHTA, CDR2 FQGNSA. The CDR3 runs to 13 residues. This CDR3 reads CASSEGTANEQFF. CDR3 nucleotide sequence: TGTGCCAGCAGCGAAGGGACGGCTAATGAGCAGTTCTTC.

The chain uses TRBV2 and TRBJ2-6; the D is unclear. CDR3 length: 16 residues. Between the trimmed V and J ends, which lost 2 bases and 0 bases, there was a span of 8 bases. Germline CDR1 reads SNHLY; CDR2 reads FYNNEI. The CDR3 sequence is CASSELQVSGANVLTF. The DNA for the CDR3 is TGTGCCAGCAGTGAACTTCAGGTCTCTGGGGCCAACGTCCTGACTTTC.

This clonotype was seen at least ten times. The V call is TRBV7-2, the J call TRBJ2-1, with 8 bases that match TRBD2. This CDR3 is built from 15 residues. J gave up 7 bases and V 3 bases, and 8 bases lay outside the gene matches. Germline CDR1 is SGHTA and CDR2 is FQGNSA. This chain's CDR3 is CASSLTSAQGNEQFF. The CDR3 region has the DNA TGTGCCAGCAGCTTGACTAGCGCCCAGGGGAATGAGCAGTTCTTC.